The clone carrying this TCR delta chain turned up a few times. As yet, its antigen is unknown. TCRdb records a much larger clone's protein for this DNA, with a difference at residue 13 that likely arises from a read error; the protein given is the translation of the DNA. The sample is drawn from a study of γδ T cells in repeated Plasmodium falciparum infection. Study findings and constraints: Repeated controlled infections reportedly drove waves of new clonotype selection in Vdelta2-negative, mostly Vdelta1+, gammadelta repertoires. The Malian cohort came from a small rural village of predominantly one ethnic group.

Bulk repertoires came from Vgamma9/Vdelta2+ or Vdelta2-negative gammadelta T cells flow-sorted from PBMC. The ends lost 3 bases at V and 1 base at J; junction bases unmatched: 22. The germline V gene has CDR1 GEAIGNYY and CDR2 EKD. There are 21 residues in the CDR3. TRG and TRD sequences were obtained from every sorted gammadelta sample. With CATT, TCRdb re-called clones from the multiplex PCR reads. The sample lists roughly 93,000 delta-chain clones; over 1.3% were seen once. This TCR was recovered from a pool of human donors (malaria-infected and uninfected, not separated). The sample consisted of gamma-delta T cells from blood. This sequence joins TRDV2 and TRDJ1; 10 nucleotides align to TRDD3. TCRdb supplies no J gene; here it was assigned by aligning the nucleotide sequence to germline. The CDR3 DNA reads TGTGCCTGTGACGCGTACTGGGGGATGACTTCGGGTACGGGTGGCACCGATAAACTCATCTTT. Amino acids: CACDAYWGMTSGTGGTDKLIF.